The 28 T cell receptor beta chains below were found in one sample sequenced in a study of blood T cells in healthy people across ages. Using a J-beta primer mix together with a sample-barcoded 5' primer, a second PCR was run for about 6 to 11 cycles. TCRdb recomputed calls from the 5' RACE reads with MiXCR, one row per CDR3 protein. The sample lists roughly 1,700,000 distinct CDR3 sequences, about 30% occurring once. The sample was blood. Every receptor here comes from a woman aged 30 to 39 in good health.

This clonotype was detected many times. The V call is TRBV7-9, the J call TRBJ2-5; 12 bases agree with TRBD2. This CDR3 contains 16 residues. Germline V gene lookup returns CDR1 SEHNR and CDR2 FQNEAQ (reference sequence). V dropped 5 bases and J dropped 1; count of bases not matched to a gene: 5. The CDR3 is CASSPRTSGVQETQYF. CDR3 nucleotide sequence: TGTGCCAGCAGCCCCCGGACTAGCGGGGTCCAAGAGACCCAGTACTTC.

With respect to this clonotype: A much larger clone sits a single nucleotide away, making a read error possible. The rearrangement joins TRBV28 to TRBJ2-7, with TRBD1 as a possible D gene (5 bases). In germline, CDR1 is MDHEN, CDR2 SYDVKM. The CDR3 contains 11 residues. Deletions cut 8 bases from V and 9 bases from J, with 14 bases between. The CDR3 region is CASGLRGGQYF. DNA of the CDR3: TGTGCCAGCGGATTAAGGGGCGGGCAGTACTTC.

This chain links TRBV20-1 with TRBJ2-3; D is perhaps TRBD2 (5 bases). Trimming left V 8 bases short and J 4 bases short, with 10 bases between. This CDR3 has 11 residues. The V gene's germline CDR1 is DFQATT and CDR2 SNEGSKA (reference sequence). The DNA for the CDR3 is TGCAGTACCGGGAAGGCAGATACGCAGTATTTT. Protein: CSTGKADTQYF.

Points on this clonotype: This sequence may be a read error, since a much larger clone differs from it by one base. V and J are TRBV7-2 and TRBJ2-3, with TRBD2 matching 7 bases. Germline loops: CDR1 SGHTA, CDR2 FQGNSA. The CDR3 spans 13 residues. CDR3 coding DNA: TGTGTCAGCAGCTTAGCGGGTGTGGATACGCAGTATTTT. This translates into CVSSLAGVDTQYF.

This clonotype appeared a few times. The J gene is TRBJ2-1, the V gene TRBV5-1; a possible D gene is TRBD1 (6 bases). The CDR3 is made up of 16 amino acids. CDR1 SGHRS and CDR2 YFSETQ come from the germline V gene. Deletions cut 4 bases from V and 4 bases from J, with 18 bases between. CDR3 nucleotide sequence: TGCGCCAGCAGCCCGTTGAGCCAGGGGAGTTACAATGAGCAGTTCTTC. It translates to CASSPLSQGSYNEQFF.

This clonotype came up a few times. One junction end does not reproduce the germline sequence, and a read error may be involved. The chain recombines TRBV5-1 with TRBJ2-5; tentative D call: TRBD2 (5 bases). This CDR3 spans 16 amino acids. The germline gives CDR1 SGHRS, CDR2 YFSETQ. The CDR3 bases are TGCGCCATCAGCTTGGAAAGAACGGGGAAGGGAGAGACCCAGTACTTC. This gives the protein CAISLERTGKGETQYF.

The table lists this clonotype with many counts. The chain couples TRBV5-4 to TRBJ1-2, with TRBD1 matching over 9 bases. Germline lookup yields CDR1 SGHNT and CDR2 YYREEE (reference sequence). This CDR3 region has 15 residues. V lost 4 bases, J lost 7 bases, and 11 bases stayed unmatched. CDR3 DNA sequence: TGTGCCAGCAGCCAAGACGGGGGACAGGGTTCTGGCTACACCTTC. Amino acid sequence: CASSQDGGQGSGYTF.

The rearrangement joins TRBV7-2 to TRBJ2-6; D is unclear. The germline CDR1 and CDR2 sequences are SGHTA and FQGNSA. The CDR3 runs 18 residues. The V gene lost 4 bases and the J gene lost 0 bases, with 16 bases spanning the gap. This CDR3 reads CASSSTYTFSSGANVLTF. CDR3 nucleotide sequence: TGTGCCAGCAGCTCCACCTATACGTTTTCCTCTGGGGCCAACGTCCTGACTTTC.

The chain uses TRBV6-6 and TRBJ2-3; D gene uncertain. Trimming stripped 0 bases from V and 3 bases from J, with 7 bases between. The CDR3 totals 14 residues. Germline CDR1 reads MNHNY; CDR2 reads SVGAGI (reference sequence). In DNA, the CDR3 is TGTGCCAGCAGTTACTCGGAGTTAACAGATACGCAGTATTTT. It translates to CASSYSELTDTQYF.

About this clonotype: Compared with germline, one end of the junction differs, possibly owing to a read error. V is TRBV10-2 and J is TRBJ2-5; a possible D gene is TRBD1 (6 bases). The CDR3 extends over 13 amino acids. Germline CDR1 and CDR2: WSHSY and SAAADI. CDR3 DNA: TGCGCCAGCAATCCGGACAGTCAAGAGACCCGGTACTTC. This encodes CASNPDSQETRYF.

This clonotype was found a few times. V gene TRBV2 combines with J gene TRBJ2-1; 7 bases agree with TRBD1. The CDR3 is made up of 17 amino acids. CDR1 is SNHLY and CDR2 is FYNNEI in the germline V gene. Germline trimming cut 5 bases from V and 6 bases from J; bases unmatched to any gene: 16. The CDR3 region has the DNA TGTGCCAGCAGTCGACGCTCAGGACAGGTTGTCGGCAATGAGCAGTTCTTC. Its protein product is CASSRRSGQVVGNEQFF.

This clonotype has at least ten counts. The rearrangement links TRBV5-1 to TRBJ2-7, with 13 bases lining up with TRBD2. The CDR3 contains 15 residues. With 4 bases clipped from V and 10 bases from J, the junction kept 11 bases outside the gene matches. The germline V gene encodes CDR1 SGHRS and CDR2 YFSETQ. The chain's CDR3 is CASSPATSGRSLQYF. The CDR3 DNA sequence: TGCGCCAGCAGCCCTGCGACTAGCGGGAGGTCTCTTCAGTACTTC. The full variable domain, its missing parts supplied by reference TRBV5-1 and TRBJ2-7, is KAGVTQTPRYLIKTRGQQVTLSCSPISGHRSVSWYQQTPGQGLQFLFEYFSETQRNKGNFPGRFSGRQFSNSRSEMNVSTLELGDSALYLCASSPATSGRSLQYFGPGTRLTVT.

Of note for this clonotype: A much larger clone sits a single nucleotide away, making a read error possible. The rearrangement uses TRBV29-1 and TRBJ1-6; 10 positions match TRBD1. V lost 5 bases and J lost 7; bases outside the gene matches: 8. The length of the CDR3 is 15 residues. Per the germline V gene, CDR1 is SQVTM and CDR2 is ANQGSEA. The CDR3 region has the DNA TGCAGCGTTTTCCTCTGGGACAGGGGAAATTCACCCCTCCACTTT. Translation: CSVFLWDRGNSPLHF.

This clonotype was recorded at least ten times. V is TRBV20-1 and J is TRBJ2-7; a possible D gene is TRBD2 (6 bases). Per germline, CDR1 DFQATT and CDR2 SNEGSKA (reference sequence). V gave up 4 bases and J gave up 2 bases, with 15 bases separating them. The CDR3 is 14 residues long. CDR3 nucleotide sequence: TGCAGTGCTACCCCGAACCGGGGGACCTACGAGCAGTACTTC. Its protein is CSATPNRGTYEQYF.

CDR3 nucleotide sequence: TGTGCTAGTGGTTTGTCCCCATTTGGGGGAGGTGAGGCTGGCTACACCTTC. Protein: CASGLSPFGGGEAGYTF. This sequence joins TRBV12-5 and TRBJ1-2; D perhaps matches TRBD1 (5 bases). Germline CDR1 LGHNT, CDR2 FRNRAP. The CDR3 sequence is 17 residues long. V gave up 2 bases and J gave up 7 bases, with 23 bases separating them.

In this sample, this clonotype turned up a few times. At one end, the junction sequence differs from germline, possibly due to a read error. The genes are TRBV12-3 or TRBV12-4 and TRBJ1-6; D might be TRBD1 (5 bases). This CDR3 spans 16 amino acids. The CDR3 here is CASSTAGRDVHSPPHF. In DNA, the CDR3 is TGTGCCAGCAGTACCGCAGGACGGGACGTACATTCACCCCCCCACTTT.

In this sample, this clonotype turned up a few times. This chain uses TRBV5-1 with TRBJ1-1; D gene ambiguous. The CDR3 consists of 14 residues. CDR1 and CDR2 from the germline V gene are SGHRS and YFSETQ. With 1 base removed from V and 1 base from J, the gap between germline ends came to 8 bases. CDR3: CASSLLVENTEAFF. The DNA for the CDR3 is TGCGCCAGCAGCTTGTTAGTCGAGAACACTGAAGCTTTCTTT.

The chain joins TRBV24-1 to TRBJ1-5; TRBD1 is a possible D gene (6 bases). The CDR3 contains 14 residues. In germline, CDR1 is KGHDR, CDR2 SFDVKD. Trimming removed 4 bases from V and 11 bases from J, with 17 bases in between. The CDR3 region has the DNA TGTGCCACCAGTGACCGGGGGACATTGGAAACCCAGCATTTT. It yields the protein CATSDRGTLETQHF.

The J gene is TRBJ2-1, the V gene TRBV5-5, with 8 positions matching TRBD2. The CDR3 consists of 14 residues. The V gene's germline CDR1 is SGHKS and CDR2 YYEKEE (reference sequence). The V gene end was trimmed by 9 bases and the J gene end by 10 bases; junction bases not matched to a gene: 15. The CDR3 protein is CATSSRGGEWEQFF. The DNA of the CDR3 is TGTGCCACTTCTTCCCGGGGGGGAGAGTGGGAGCAGTTCTTC.

The sample holds a few counts of this clonotype. The chain joins TRBV9 to TRBJ2-2, with D perhaps TRBD1 (5 bases). V shed 0 bases and J shed 5 bases, with 8 bases lying between them. CDR3 length: 14 residues. Germline lookup yields CDR1 SGDLS and CDR2 YYNGEE. This CDR3 reads CASSVVSGTGELFF. CDR3 coding DNA: TGTGCCAGCAGCGTAGTGTCAGGGACCGGGGAGCTGTTTTTT.

Only a few counts were recorded for this clonotype. The chain carries TRBV7-9 and TRBJ1-2; D call uncertain. The CDR3 runs 14 residues. Between the trimmed V and J ends, which lost 3 bases and 8 bases, there was a span of 16 bases. In germline, CDR1 is SEHNR, CDR2 FQNEAQ (reference sequence). CDR3 loop: CASSFRTSKEGYTF. CDR3 nucleotides: TGTGCCAGCAGCTTTAGGACGTCTAAGGAGGGCTACACCTTC. Using reference TRBV7-9 and TRBJ1-2 for the parts outside the CDR3, the full variable domain is DTGVSQNPRHKITKRGQNVTFRCDPISEHNRLYWYRQTLGQGPEFLTYFQNEAQLEKSRLLSDRFSAERPKGSFSTLEIQRTEQGDSAMYLCASSFRTSKEGYTFGSGTRLTVV.

The V gene is TRBV5-1, the J gene TRBJ1-1; D ambiguous. The V gene's germline CDR1 is SGHRS and CDR2 YFSETQ. V lost 3 bases to trimming and J lost 0 bases, with 18 bases between them. The CDR3 totals 17 residues. CDR3 sequence: CASSSFPISTMNTEAFF. The CDR3 DNA reads as TGCGCCAGCAGCTCTTTCCCAATTTCGACGATGAACACTGAAGCTTTCTTT.

This clonotype occurred a few times. This sequence joins TRBV5-1 and TRBJ2-5; 7 bases match TRBD1. This CDR3 is 17 amino acids long. Germline V lookup: CDR1 SGHRS, CDR2 YFSETQ. With 3 bases clipped from V and 4 bases from J, the junction kept 15 bases outside the gene matches. This CDR3 is CASSYRGGFDRAETQYF. CDR3 bases: TGCGCCAGCAGCTACCGAGGAGGATTCGACAGGGCAGAGACCCAGTACTTC.

As concerns this clonotype: A much more abundant neighbour one base away suggests this may be a read error. J is TRBJ2-1 and V is TRBV29-1, with TRBD2 matching over 11 bases. Germline lookup yields CDR1 SQVTM and CDR2 ANQGSEA. The CDR3 contains 12 residues. CDR3 residues: CSGLAGYNGQFF. CDR3 sequence (DNA): TGCAGCGGACTAGCGGGATACAATGGGCAGTTCTTC.

On this clonotype: An end of the junction differs from the germline gene, which may be a read error. This chain uses TRBV5-1 with TRBJ2-3; 11 nucleotides line up with TRBD2. This CDR3 region has 15 residues. CDR1 SGHRS and CDR2 YFSETQ come from the germline V gene. The CDR3 sequence is CAGSLTSGGKDTQYF. CDR3 nucleotide sequence: TGCGCCGGCAGCCTTACTAGCGGGGGAAAAGATACGCAGTATTTT.

This clonotype appeared a few times. This chain uses TRBV7-2 with TRBJ1-2; 10 bases are a match to TRBD1. Germline assignment: CDR1 SGHTA and CDR2 FQGNSA. The J segment lost 2 bases and the V segment lost 6 bases, leaving 15 bases of the junction unmatched. The CDR3 totals 18 residues. The DNA for the CDR3 is TGTGCCAGCAGTTCCCTTACCGGGACAGGGGCGCTCAACTATGGCTACACCTTC. Translating it yields CASSSLTGTGALNYGYTF.

This sequence joins TRBV12-3 or TRBV12-4 and TRBJ2-5, with 7 bases lining up with TRBD1. This CDR3 contains 15 residues. V dropped 3 bases and J dropped 3; count of bases not matched to a gene: 7. CDR3 sequence reads: CASSFEGAYEETQYF. CDR3 sequence (DNA): TGTGCCAGCAGTTTCGAGGGGGCGTACGAAGAGACCCAGTACTTC.

Only a few counts were recorded for this clonotype. The V and J genes are TRBV7-2 and TRBJ1-2, with D perhaps TRBD1 (5 bases). Trimming took 5 bases from V and 4 from J, leaving 20 bases between them. Germline lookup yields CDR1 SGHTA and CDR2 FQGNSA. This CDR3 spans 16 amino acids. The CDR3 nucleotides read TGTGCCAGCAGCCAGACCCCGGGACTCCTATTCTATGGCTACACCTTC. This encodes CASSQTPGLLFYGYTF. Using reference TRBV7-2 and TRBJ1-2 for the parts outside the CDR3, the full variable domain is GAGVSQSPSNKVTEKGKDVELRCDPISGHTALYWYRQSLGQGLEFLIYFQGNSAPDKSGLPSDRFSAERTGGSVSTLTIQRTQQEDSAVYLCASSQTPGLLFYGYTFGSGTRLTVV.